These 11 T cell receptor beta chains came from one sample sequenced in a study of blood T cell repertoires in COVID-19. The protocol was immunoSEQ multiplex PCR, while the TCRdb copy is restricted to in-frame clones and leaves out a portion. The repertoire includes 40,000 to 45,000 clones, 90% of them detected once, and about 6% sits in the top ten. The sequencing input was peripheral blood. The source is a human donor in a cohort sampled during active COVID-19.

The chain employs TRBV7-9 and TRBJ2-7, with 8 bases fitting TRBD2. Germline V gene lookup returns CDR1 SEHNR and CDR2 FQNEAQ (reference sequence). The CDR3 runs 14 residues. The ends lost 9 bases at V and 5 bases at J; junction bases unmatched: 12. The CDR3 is CASRLSGATDEQYF. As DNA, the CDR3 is TGTGCCAGTAGGCTTAGCGGGGCAACCGACGAGCAGTACTTC.

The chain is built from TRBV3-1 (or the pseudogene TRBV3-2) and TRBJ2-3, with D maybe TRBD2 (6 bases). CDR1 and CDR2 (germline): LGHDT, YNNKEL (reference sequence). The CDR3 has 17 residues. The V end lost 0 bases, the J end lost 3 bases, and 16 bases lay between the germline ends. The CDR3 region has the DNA TGTGCCAGCAGCCAAGAGGGAACACTAGCTCTTACAGATACGCAGTATTTT. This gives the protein CASSQEGTLALTDTQYF.

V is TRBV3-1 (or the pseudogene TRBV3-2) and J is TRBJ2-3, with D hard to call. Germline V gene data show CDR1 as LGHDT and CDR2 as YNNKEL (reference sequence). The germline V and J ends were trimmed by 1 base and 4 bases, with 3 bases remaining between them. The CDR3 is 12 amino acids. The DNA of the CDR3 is TGTGCCAGCAGCCAAGTCGCAGATACGCAGTATTTT. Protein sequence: CASSQVADTQYF.

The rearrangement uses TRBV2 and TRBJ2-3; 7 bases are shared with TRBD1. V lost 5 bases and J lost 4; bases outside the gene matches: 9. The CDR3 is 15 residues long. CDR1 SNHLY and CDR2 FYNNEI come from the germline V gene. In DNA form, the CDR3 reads TGTGCCAGCAGTAAAGACAGGGTTGTGTCAGATACGCAGTATTTT. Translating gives CASSKDRVVSDTQYF.

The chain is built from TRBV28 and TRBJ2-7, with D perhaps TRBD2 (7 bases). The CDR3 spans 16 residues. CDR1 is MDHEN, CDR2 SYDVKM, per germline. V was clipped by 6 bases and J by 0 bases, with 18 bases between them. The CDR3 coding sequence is TGTGCCAGCAGGGGGGCGGCCGGGGACTACTCCTACGAGCAGTACTTC. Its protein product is CASRGAAGDYSYEQYF.

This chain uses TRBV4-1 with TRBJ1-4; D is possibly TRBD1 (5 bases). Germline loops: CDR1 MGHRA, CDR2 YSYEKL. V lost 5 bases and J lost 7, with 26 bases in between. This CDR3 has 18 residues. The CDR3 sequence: CASSSGLDYLILSEKLFF. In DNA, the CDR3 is TGCGCCAGCAGCTCGGGACTTGATTATCTAATACTGTCTGAAAAACTGTTTTTT.

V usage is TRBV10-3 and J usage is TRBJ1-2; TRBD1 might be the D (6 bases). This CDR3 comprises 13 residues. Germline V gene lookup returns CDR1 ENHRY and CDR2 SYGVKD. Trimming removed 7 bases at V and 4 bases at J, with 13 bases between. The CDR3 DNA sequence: TGTGCCATCAAGTATGGGGGCATCTATGGCTACACCTTC. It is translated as CAIKYGGIYGYTF.

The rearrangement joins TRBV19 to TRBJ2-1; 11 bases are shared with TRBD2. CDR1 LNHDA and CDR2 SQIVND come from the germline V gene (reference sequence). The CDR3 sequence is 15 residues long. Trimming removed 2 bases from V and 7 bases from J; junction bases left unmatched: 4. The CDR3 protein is CASSIPSGGLNEQFF. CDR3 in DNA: TGTGCCAGTAGTATACCTAGCGGGGGGTTGAATGAGCAGTTCTTC. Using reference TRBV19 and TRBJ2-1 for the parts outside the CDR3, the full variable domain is DGGITQSPKYLFRKEGQNVTLSCEQNLNHDAMYWYRQDPGQGLRLIYYSQIVNDFQKGDIAEGYSVSREKKESFPLTVTSAQKNPTAFYLCASSIPSGGLNEQFFGPGTRLTVL.

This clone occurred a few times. CDR3 DNA: TGCAGCTCCTCGAGGGCTGGCGGGGCCTACAATGAGCAGTTCTTC. This gives the protein CSSSRAGGAYNEQFF. V usage is TRBV29-1 and J usage is TRBJ2-1, with D maybe TRBD2 (6 bases). Per the germline V gene, CDR1 is SQVTM and CDR2 is ANQGSEA. The CDR3 is 15 amino acids. The V and J ends lost 8 bases and 2 bases respectively, with 19 bases between them.

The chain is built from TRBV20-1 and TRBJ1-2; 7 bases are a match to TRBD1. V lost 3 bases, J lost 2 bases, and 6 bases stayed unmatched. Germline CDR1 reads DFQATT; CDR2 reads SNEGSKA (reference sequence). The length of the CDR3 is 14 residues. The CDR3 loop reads CSASPLTGNYGYTF. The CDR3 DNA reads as TGCAGTGCTAGTCCTTTGACAGGGAACTATGGCTACACCTTC.

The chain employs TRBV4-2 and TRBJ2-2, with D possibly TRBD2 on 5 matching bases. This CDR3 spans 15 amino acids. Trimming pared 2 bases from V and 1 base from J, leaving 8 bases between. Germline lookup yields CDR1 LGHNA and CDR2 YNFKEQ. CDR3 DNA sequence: TGTGCCAGCAGCCAATTAGCGTTGAACACCGGGGAGCTGTTTTTT. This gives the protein CASSQLALNTGELFF.